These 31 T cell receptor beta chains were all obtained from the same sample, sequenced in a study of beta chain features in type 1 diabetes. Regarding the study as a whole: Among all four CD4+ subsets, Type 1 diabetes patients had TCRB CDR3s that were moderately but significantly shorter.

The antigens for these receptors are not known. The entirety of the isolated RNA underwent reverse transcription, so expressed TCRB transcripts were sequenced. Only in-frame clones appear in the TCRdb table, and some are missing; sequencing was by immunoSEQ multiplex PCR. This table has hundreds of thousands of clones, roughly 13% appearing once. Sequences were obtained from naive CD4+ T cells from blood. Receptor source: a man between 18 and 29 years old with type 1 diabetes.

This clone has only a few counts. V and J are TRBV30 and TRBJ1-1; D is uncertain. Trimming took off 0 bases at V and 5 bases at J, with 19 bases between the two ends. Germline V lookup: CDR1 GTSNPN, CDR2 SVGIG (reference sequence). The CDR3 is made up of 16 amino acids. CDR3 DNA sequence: TGTGCCTGGAGTGTACCTGACGGCAGAGCCAGAACTGAAGCTTTCTTT. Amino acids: CAWSVPDGRARTEAFF.

CDR3 nucleotides: TGCAGTGCTAGAGATCAGGGCTACACCTTC. It encodes CSARDQGYTF. The rearrangement links TRBV20-1 to TRBJ1-2; D remains ambiguous. Trimming cost V 0 bases and J 8 bases, with 4 bases left between them. The CDR3 extends over 10 amino acids. From germline, CDR1 is DFQATT and CDR2 SNEGSKA (reference sequence).

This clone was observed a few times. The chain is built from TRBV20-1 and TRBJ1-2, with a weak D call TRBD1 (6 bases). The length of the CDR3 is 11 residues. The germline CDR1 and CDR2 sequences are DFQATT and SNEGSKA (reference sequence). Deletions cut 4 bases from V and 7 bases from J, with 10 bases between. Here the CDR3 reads CSAIEQGGYTF. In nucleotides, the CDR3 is TGCAGTGCTATTGAACAGGGTGGCTACACCTTC.

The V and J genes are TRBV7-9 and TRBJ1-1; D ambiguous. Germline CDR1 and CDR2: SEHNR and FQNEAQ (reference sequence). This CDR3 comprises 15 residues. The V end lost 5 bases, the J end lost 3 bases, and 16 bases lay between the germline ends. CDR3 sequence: CASSPRRGGDTEAFF. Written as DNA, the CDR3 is TGTGCCAGCAGCCCCCGTCGGGGAGGCGACACTGAAGCTTTCTTT.

Written as DNA, the CDR3 is TGTGCCAGCAGAGAACCGGGACAGGGAACTCAGCCCCAGCATTTT. Translated, it gives CASREPGQGTQPQHF. This chain links TRBV6-5 with TRBJ1-5, with 9 nucleotides matching TRBD1. CDR3 length equals 15 residues. V was clipped by 6 bases and J by 6 bases; unmatched bases: 9. CDR1 is MNHEY and CDR2 is SVGAGI in the germline V gene.

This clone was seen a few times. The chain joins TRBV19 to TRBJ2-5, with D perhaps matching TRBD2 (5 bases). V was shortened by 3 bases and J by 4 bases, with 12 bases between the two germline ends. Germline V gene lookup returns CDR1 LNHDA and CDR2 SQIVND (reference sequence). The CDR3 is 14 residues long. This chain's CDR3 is CASSMSDLLETQYF. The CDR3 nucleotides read TGTGCCAGTAGTATGTCGGACTTGCTAGAGACCCAGTACTTC.

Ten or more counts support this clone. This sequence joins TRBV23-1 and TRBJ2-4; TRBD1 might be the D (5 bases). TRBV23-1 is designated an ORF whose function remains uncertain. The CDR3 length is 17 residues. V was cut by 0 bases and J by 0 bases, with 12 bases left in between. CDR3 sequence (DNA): TGCGCCAGCAGTCAATCGCTACAGGAACTAGCCAAAAACATTCAGTACTTC. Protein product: CASSQSLQELAKNIQYF.

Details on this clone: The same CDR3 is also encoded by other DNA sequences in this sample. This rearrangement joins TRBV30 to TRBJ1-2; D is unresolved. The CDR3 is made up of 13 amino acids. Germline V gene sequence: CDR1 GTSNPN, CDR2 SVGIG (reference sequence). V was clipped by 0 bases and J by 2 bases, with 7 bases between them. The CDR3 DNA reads TGTGCCTGGAGTGTGGGCCGGAACTATGGCTACACCTTC. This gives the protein CAWSVGRNYGYTF.

The CDR3: CASRDRSNTGELFF. Written as DNA, the CDR3 is TGCGCCAGCAGGGACAGATCGAACACCGGGGAGCTGTTTTTT. J is TRBJ2-2 and V is TRBV10-2; weak D call: TRBD1 (6 bases). This CDR3 comprises 14 residues. The germline V gene has CDR1 WSHSY and CDR2 SAAADI. The V end was cut by 6 bases, the J end by 0 bases, with 8 bases between.

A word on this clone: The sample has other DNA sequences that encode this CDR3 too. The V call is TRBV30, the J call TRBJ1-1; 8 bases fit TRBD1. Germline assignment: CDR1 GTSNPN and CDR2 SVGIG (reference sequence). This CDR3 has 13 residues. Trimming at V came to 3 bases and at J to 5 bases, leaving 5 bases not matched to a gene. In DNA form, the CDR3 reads TGTGCCTGGAGCCTACAGGGGGGAACTGAAGCTTTCTTT. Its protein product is CAWSLQGGTEAFF.

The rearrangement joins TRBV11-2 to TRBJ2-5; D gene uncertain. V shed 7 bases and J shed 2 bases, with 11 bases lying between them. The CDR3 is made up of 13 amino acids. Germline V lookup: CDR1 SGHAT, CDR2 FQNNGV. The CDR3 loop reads CASTGRLQETQYF. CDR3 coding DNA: TGTGCCAGCACCGGCAGGCTACAAGAGACCCAGTACTTC.

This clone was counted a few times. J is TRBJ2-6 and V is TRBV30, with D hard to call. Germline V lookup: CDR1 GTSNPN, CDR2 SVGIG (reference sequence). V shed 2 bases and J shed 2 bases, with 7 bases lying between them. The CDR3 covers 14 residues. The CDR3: CAWSIRAGANVLTF. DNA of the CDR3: TGTGCCTGGAGTATCCGGGCTGGGGCCAACGTCCTGACTTTC.

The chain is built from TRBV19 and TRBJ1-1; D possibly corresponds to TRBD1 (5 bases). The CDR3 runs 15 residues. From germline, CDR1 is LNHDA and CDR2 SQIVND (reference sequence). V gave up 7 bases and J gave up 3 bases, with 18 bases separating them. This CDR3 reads CASTPWGPADTEAFF. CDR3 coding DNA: TGTGCCAGTACCCCCTGGGGCCCGGCGGACACTGAAGCTTTCTTT.

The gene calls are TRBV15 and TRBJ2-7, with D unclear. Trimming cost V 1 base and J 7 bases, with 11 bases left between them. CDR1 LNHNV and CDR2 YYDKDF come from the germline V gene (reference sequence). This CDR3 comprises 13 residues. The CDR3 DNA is TGTGCCACCAGCAGAGGAGCTTTAGTAGAGCAGTACTTC. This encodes CATSRGALVEQYF. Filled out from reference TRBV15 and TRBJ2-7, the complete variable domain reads DAMVIQNPRYQVTQFGKPVTLSCSQTLNHNVMYWYQQKSSQAPKLLFHYYDKDFNNEADTPDNFQSRRPNTSFCFLDIRSPGLGDTAMYLCATSRGALVEQYFGPGTRLTVT.

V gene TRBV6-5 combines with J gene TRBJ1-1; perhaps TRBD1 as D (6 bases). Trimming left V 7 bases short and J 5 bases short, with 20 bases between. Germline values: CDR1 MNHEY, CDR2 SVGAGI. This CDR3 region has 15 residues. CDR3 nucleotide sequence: TGTGCCAGCACCCCACCCGGGACACTTGGAACTGAAGCTTTCTTT. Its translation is CASTPPGTLGTEAFF.

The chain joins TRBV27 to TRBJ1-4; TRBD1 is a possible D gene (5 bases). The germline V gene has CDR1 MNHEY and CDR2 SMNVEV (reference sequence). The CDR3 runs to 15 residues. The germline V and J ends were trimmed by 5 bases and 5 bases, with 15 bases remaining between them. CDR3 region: CASSLIDSYNEKLFF. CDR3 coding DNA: TGTGCCAGCAGTCTTATCGACAGTTACAATGAAAAACTGTTTTTT.

Here the CDR3 reads CASSFGESSYNEQFF. The CDR3 bases are TGCGCCAGCAGCTTCGGGGAAAGCTCCTACAATGAGCAGTTCTTC. The chain is built from TRBV5-1 and TRBJ2-1, with D possibly TRBD2 on 5 matching bases. Trimming pared 2 bases from V and 0 bases from J, leaving 9 bases between. From germline, CDR1 is SGHRS and CDR2 YFSETQ. The CDR3 has 15 residues.

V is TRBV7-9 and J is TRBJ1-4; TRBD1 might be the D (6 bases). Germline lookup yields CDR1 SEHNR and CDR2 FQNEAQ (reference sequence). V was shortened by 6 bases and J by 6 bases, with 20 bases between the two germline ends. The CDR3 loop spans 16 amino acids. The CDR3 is CASRYSEGGADEKLFF. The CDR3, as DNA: TGTGCCAGCAGATACAGCGAGGGGGGCGCAGATGAAAAACTGTTTTTT.

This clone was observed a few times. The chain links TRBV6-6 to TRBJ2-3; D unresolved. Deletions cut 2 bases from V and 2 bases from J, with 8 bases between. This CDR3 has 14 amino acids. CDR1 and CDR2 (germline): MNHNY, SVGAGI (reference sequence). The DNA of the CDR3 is TGTGCCAGCAGTTACGGGGTAATCACAGATACGCAGTATTTT. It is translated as CASSYGVITDTQYF.

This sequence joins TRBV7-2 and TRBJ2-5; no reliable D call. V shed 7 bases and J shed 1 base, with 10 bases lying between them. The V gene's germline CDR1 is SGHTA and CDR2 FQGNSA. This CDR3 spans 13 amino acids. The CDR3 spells CASKGSPQETQYF. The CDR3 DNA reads TGTGCCAGCAAAGGGTCCCCCCAAGAGACCCAGTACTTC.

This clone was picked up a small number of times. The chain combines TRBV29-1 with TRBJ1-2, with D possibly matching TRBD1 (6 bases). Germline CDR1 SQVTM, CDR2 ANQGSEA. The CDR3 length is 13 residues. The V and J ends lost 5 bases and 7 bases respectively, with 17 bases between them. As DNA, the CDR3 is TGCAGCGTTTTTACCGGGACATTACGTGGCTACACCTTC. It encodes CSVFTGTLRGYTF.

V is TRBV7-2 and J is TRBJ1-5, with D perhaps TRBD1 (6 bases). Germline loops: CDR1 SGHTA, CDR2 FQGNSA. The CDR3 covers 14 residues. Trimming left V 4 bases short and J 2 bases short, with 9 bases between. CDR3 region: CASSSRQGNQPQHF. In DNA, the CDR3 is TGTGCCAGCAGCTCCCGACAGGGCAATCAGCCCCAGCATTTT.

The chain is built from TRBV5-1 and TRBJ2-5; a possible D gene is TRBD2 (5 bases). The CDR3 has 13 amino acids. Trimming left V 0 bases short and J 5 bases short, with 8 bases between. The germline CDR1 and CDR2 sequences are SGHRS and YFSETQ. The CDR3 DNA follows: TGCGCCAGCAGCTTGGCTAGCCTTGAGACCCAGTACTTC. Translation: CASSLASLETQYF.

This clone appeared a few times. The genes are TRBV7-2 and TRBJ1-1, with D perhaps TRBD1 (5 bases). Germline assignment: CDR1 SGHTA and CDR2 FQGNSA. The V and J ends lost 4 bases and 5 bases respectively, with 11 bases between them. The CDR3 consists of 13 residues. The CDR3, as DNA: TGTGCCAGCAGCTCCGACAGTCGAACTGAAGCTTTCTTT. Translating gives CASSSDSRTEAFF.

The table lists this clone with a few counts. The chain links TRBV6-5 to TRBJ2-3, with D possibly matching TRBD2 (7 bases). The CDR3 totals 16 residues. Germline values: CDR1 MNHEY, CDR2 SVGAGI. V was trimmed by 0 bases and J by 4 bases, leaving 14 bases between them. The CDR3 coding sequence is TGTGCCAGCAGTTACTCGAGTTTGGGGGGGCCAGATACGCAGTATTTT. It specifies CASSYSSLGGPDTQYF.

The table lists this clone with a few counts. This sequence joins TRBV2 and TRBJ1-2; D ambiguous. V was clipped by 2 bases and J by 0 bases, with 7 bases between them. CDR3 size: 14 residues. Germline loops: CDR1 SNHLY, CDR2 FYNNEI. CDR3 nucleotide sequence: TGTGCCAGCAGTGAATTAGTGGCTAACTATGGCTACACCTTC. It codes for CASSELVANYGYTF.

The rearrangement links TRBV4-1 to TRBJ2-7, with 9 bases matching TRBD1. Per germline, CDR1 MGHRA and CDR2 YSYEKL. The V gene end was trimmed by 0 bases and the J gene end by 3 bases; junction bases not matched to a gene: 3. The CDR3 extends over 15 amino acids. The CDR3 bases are TGCGCCAGCAGCCAAGACCCGGGACAGGGCTACGAGCAGTACTTC. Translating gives CASSQDPGQGYEQYF.

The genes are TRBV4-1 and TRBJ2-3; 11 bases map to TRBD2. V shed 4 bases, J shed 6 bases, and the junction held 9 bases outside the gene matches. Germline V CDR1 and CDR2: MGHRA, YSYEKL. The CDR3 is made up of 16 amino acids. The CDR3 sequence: CASSLRLAGSIDTQYF. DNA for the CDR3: TGCGCCAGCAGCCTTCGACTAGCGGGGAGCATTGATACGCAGTATTTT.

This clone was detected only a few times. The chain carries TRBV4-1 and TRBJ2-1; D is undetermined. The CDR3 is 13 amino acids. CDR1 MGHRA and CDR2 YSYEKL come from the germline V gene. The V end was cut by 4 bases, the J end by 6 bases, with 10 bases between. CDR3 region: CASSLKGGNEQFF. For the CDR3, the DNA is TGCGCCAGCAGCCTGAAAGGCGGCAATGAGCAGTTCTTC.

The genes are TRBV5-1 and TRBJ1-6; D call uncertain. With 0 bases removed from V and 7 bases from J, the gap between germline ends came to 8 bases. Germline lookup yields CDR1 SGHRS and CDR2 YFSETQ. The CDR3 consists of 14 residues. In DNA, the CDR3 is TGCGCCAGCAGCTTGGGGGTTGTAAATTCACCCCTCCACTTT. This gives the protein CASSLGVVNSPLHF.

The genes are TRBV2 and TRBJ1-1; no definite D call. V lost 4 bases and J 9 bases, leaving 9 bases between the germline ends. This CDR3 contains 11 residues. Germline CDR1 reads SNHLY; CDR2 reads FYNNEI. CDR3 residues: CASSATPKAFF. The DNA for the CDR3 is TGTGCCAGCAGTGCCACACCCAAAGCTTTCTTT.